The 20 T cell receptor beta chains listed next were all sequenced from one sample in a study of technical replicates of blood from several donors. Here immunoSEQ multiplex PCR was the method, and the copy in TCRdb shows in-frame clones only, minus some. The table has around 92,000 clones, approximately 94% seen once. The sequencing sample was made of T cells isolated from PBMCs. Receptor source: a human donor in good health.

Only one count was recorded for this clone. The chain links TRBV6-5 to TRBJ2-1; D not resolved. Between the trimmed V and J ends, which lost 6 bases and 0 bases, there was a span of 9 bases. CDR1 MNHEY and CDR2 SVGAGI come from the germline V gene. The CDR3 extends over 14 amino acids. The CDR3 loop is CASSPLSSYNEQFF. Here the CDR3 DNA reads TGTGCCAGCAGCCCCCTGAGCTCCTACAATGAGCAGTTCTTC.

The genes are TRBV5-6 and TRBJ1-6; no firm D call. Germline V gives CDR1 SGHDT, CDR2 YYEEEE. V lost 5 bases and J 10 bases, leaving 13 bases between the germline ends. The CDR3 runs 13 residues. CDR3 amino acids: CASRLNSGSPLHF. The DNA for the CDR3 is TGTGCCAGCAGACTTAACAGTGGGTCACCCCTCCACTTT.

This chain links TRBV5-6 with TRBJ2-1, with TRBD1 identical over 7 bases. The CDR3 has 16 residues. The V gene end was trimmed by 0 bases and the J gene end by 3 bases; junction bases not matched to a gene: 6. CDR1 and CDR2 (germline): SGHDT, YYEEEE. Here the CDR3 DNA reads TGTGCCAGCAGCTTGGTTGCGGCAGGGGGCTACAATGAGCAGTTCTTC. It yields the protein CASSLVAAGGYNEQFF. Using reference TRBV5-6 and TRBJ2-1 for the parts outside the CDR3, the full variable domain is DAGVTQSPTHLIKTRGQQVTLRCSPKSGHDTVSWYQQALGQGPQFIFQYYEEEERQRGNFPDRFSGHQFPNYSSELNVNALLLGDSALYLCASSLVAAGGYNEQFFGPGTRLTVL.

The chain carries TRBV10-1 and TRBJ2-3, with 14 positions matching TRBD2. After removal of 4 bases from V and 4 bases from J, the junction contained 1 base not matched to a gene. Germline assignment: CDR1 WNHNN and CDR2 SYGVQD (reference sequence). The CDR3 spans 15 residues. The CDR3: CASSATSGRADTQYF. The CDR3 nucleotides are TGCGCCAGCAGTGCGACTAGCGGGAGGGCAGATACGCAGTATTTT.

This clone was observed a single time. The genes are TRBV6-5 and TRBJ1-1; TRBD1 is a possible D gene (5 bases). The V and J ends lost 5 bases and 1 base respectively, with 11 bases between them. The CDR3 runs 14 residues. Germline CDR1 is MNHEY and CDR2 is SVGAGI. The CDR3 loop reads CASSLGTTNTEAFF. Written as DNA, the CDR3 is TGTGCCAGCAGTCTCGGGACTACGAACACTGAAGCTTTCTTT.

V is TRBV7-3 and J is TRBJ1-2; D gene unclear. This CDR3 comprises 11 residues. Trimming removed 6 bases from V and 7 bases from J, with 9 bases in between. Germline V gives CDR1 SGHTA, CDR2 FQGTGA. CDR3 region: CASSSGAGYTF. CDR3 coding DNA: TGTGCCAGCAGTTCTGGAGCTGGCTACACCTTC.

This clone has only one observation. The V gene is TRBV6-5, the J gene TRBJ1-1; no reliable D call. The CDR3 loop spans 13 amino acids. Germline V gene lookup returns CDR1 MNHEY and CDR2 SVGAGI. The germline V and J ends were trimmed by 0 bases and 4 bases, with 6 bases remaining between them. The CDR3 nucleotides read TGTGCCAGCAGTTACTCATCGAGCACTGAAGCTTTCTTT. Translation gives CASSYSSSTEAFF.

V usage is TRBV18 and J usage is TRBJ1-6; unclear D gene. Trimming took 3 bases from V and 3 from J, leaving 6 bases between them. Germline V CDR1 and CDR2: KGHSH, LQKENI. The CDR3 has 14 amino acids. The chain's CDR3 is CASSPGDYNSPLHF. For the CDR3, the DNA is TGTGCCAGCTCACCGGGAGACTATAATTCACCCCTCCACTTT.

The genes are TRBV2 and TRBJ1-2, with 8 bases lining up with TRBD1. Looked up from germline, CDR1 is SNHLY and CDR2 is FYNNEI. The V gene end was trimmed by 3 bases and the J gene end by 4 bases; junction bases not matched to a gene: 4. This CDR3 has 14 residues. The CDR3 sequence is CASSDGQGGYGYTF. CDR3 sequence (DNA): TGTGCCAGCAGTGATGGACAGGGTGGCTATGGCTACACCTTC.

This chain links TRBV15 with TRBJ2-3; TRBD2 is a possible D gene (5 bases). The V and J ends lost 7 bases and 5 bases respectively, with 13 bases between them. Germline V gene lookup returns CDR1 LNHNV and CDR2 YYDKDF (reference sequence). The CDR3 length is 13 residues. This CDR3 is CATTGRLRDTQYF. The CDR3 DNA reads as TGTGCCACCACGGGAAGGTTGAGAGATACGCAGTATTTT.

This sequence joins TRBV13 and TRBJ2-1, with 12 bases lining up with TRBD2. V trimming: 3 bases; J trimming: 5 bases; junction bases outside the gene matches: 5. This CDR3 is 16 amino acids long. Germline V lookup: CDR1 PRHDT, CDR2 FYEKMQ (reference sequence). The CDR3 sequence is CASSFFGLAGNNEQFF. DNA for the CDR3: TGTGCCAGCAGCTTCTTTGGACTAGCGGGGAACAATGAGCAGTTCTTC. Full variable domain (remainder filled in from reference TRBV13 and TRBJ2-1): AAGVIQSPRHLIKEKRETATLKCYPIPRHDTVYWYQQGPGQDPQFLISFYEKMQSDKGSIPDRFSAQQFSDYHSELNMSSLELGDSALYFCASSFFGLAGNNEQFFGPGTRLTVL.

The chain uses TRBV27 and TRBJ2-7, with a weak D call TRBD2 (6 bases). The germline CDR1 and CDR2 sequences are MNHEY and SMNVEV (reference sequence). V was pared by 2 bases and J by 6 bases, with 11 bases between. This CDR3 region has 13 residues. This chain's CDR3 is CASSLGGLGEQYF. CDR3 bases: TGTGCCAGCAGTTTAGGAGGGCTAGGCGAGCAGTACTTC.

V is TRBV5-8 and J is TRBJ1-4; D uncertain. CDR3 size: 14 residues. V lost 3 bases, J lost 5 bases, and 11 bases lay in between. Per germline, CDR1 SGHTS and CDR2 YDEGEE. The CDR3 DNA is TGTGCCAGCAGCTACCGGACGGGGAATGAAAAACTGTTTTTT. Its translation is CASSYRTGNEKLFF.

The rearrangement uses TRBV25-1 and TRBJ2-7; 8 bases agree with TRBD1. Germline V gene data show CDR1 as MGHDK and CDR2 as SYGVNS. This CDR3 is built from 12 residues. Unmatched junction bases numbered 3, after V lost 6 bases and J lost 5 bases. The CDR3 reads CASRSGGDEQYF. Written as DNA, the CDR3 is TGTGCCAGCAGGTCAGGGGGCGACGAGCAGTACTTC.

The V call is TRBV28, the J call TRBJ1-4; unclear D gene. In germline, CDR1 is MDHEN, CDR2 SYDVKM. V gave up 4 bases and J gave up 8 bases, with 11 bases separating them. This CDR3 contains 13 residues. CDR3 protein: CASSSIRREKLFF. CDR3 sequence (DNA): TGTGCCAGCAGTTCCATCCGCAGAGAAAAACTGTTTTTT.

The CDR3 spells CASSDTSGPQETQYF. The CDR3 nucleotides read TGTGCCAGCAGTGATACTAGCGGCCCCCAAGAGACCCAGTACTTC. The chain recombines TRBV25-1 with TRBJ2-5, with 8 bases identical to TRBD2. V dropped 3 bases and J dropped 1; count of bases not matched to a gene: 4. CDR3 length: 15 residues. Germline CDR1 and CDR2: MGHDK and SYGVNS.

J is TRBJ2-3 and V is TRBV7-9; a weak D match, TRBD2 (6 bases). The CDR3 totals 13 residues. Germline CDR1 and CDR2: SEHNR and FQNEAQ (reference sequence). V was trimmed by 5 bases and J by 4 bases, leaving 10 bases between them. CDR3 protein: CASSDGGPDTQYF. The CDR3 bases are TGTGCCAGCAGCGACGGAGGGCCAGATACGCAGTATTTT.

The V call is TRBV5-4, the J call TRBJ2-3; 7 bases are a match to TRBD2. The CDR3 spans 15 residues. The ends lost 0 bases at V and 8 bases at J; junction bases unmatched: 9. CDR1 and CDR2 from the germline V gene are SGHNT and YYREEE (reference sequence). CDR3 protein: CASSLGTSWGGTQYF. The DNA for the CDR3 is TGTGCCAGCAGCTTGGGGACTAGTTGGGGGGGTACGCAGTATTTT.

V and J are TRBV30 and TRBJ1-4, with 9 bases lining up with TRBD1. J was trimmed by 8 bases and V by 0 bases; bases with no gene match: 4. CDR3 length equals 14 residues. The germline V gene has CDR1 GTSNPN and CDR2 SVGIG (reference sequence). The DNA for the CDR3 is TGTGCCTGGAGTGTAAAGACAGGGGGGGAAAAACTGTTTTTT. This gives the protein CAWSVKTGGEKLFF.

The table lists this clone with a count of one. V is TRBV18 and J is TRBJ1-4; D gene unclear. Germline CDR1 reads KGHSH; CDR2 reads LQKENI. The CDR3 is made up of 13 amino acids. Trimming took 8 bases from V and 8 from J, leaving 15 bases between them. CDR3 residues: CASREIQEEKLFF. CDR3 sequence (DNA): TGTGCCAGCAGGGAGATCCAAGAGGAAAAACTGTTTTTT. Full variable domain (remainder filled in from reference TRBV18 and TRBJ1-4): NAGVMQNPRHLVRRRGQEARLRCSPMKGHSHVYWYRQLPEEGLKFMVYLQKENIIDESGMPKERFSAEFPKEGPSILRIQQVVRGDSAAYFCASREIQEEKLFFGSGTQLSVL.